A single sample is the source of the 5 T cell receptor beta chains below, sequenced in a study of long-term antiretroviral therapy in people with HIV. At the survey level, the v3.0 immunoSEQ assay was run. Measured with immunoSEQ multiplex PCR; TCRdb has only the in-frame clones, and not every one. This sample has 20,000 to 30,000 clones, with roughly 80% found just once. The specimen comprised unsorted PBMCs, sampled 0.7 years before starting antiretroviral therapy. The receptor set was obtained from a man aged 25 to 40 with HIV.

The chain is built from TRBV6-5 and TRBJ2-1, with TRBD2 matching 7 bases. The junction had 0 bases not matched to a gene; V was cut back by 1 base and J by 0 bases. The germline CDR1 and CDR2 sequences are MNHEY and SVGAGI. The CDR3 runs to 15 residues. This CDR3 reads CASSYWGGSYNEQFF. CDR3 in DNA: TGTGCCAGCAGTTACTGGGGGGGCTCCTACAATGAGCAGTTCTTC.

The chain is built from TRBV19 and TRBJ1-5, with D perhaps matching TRBD1 (5 bases). Germline-derived CDR1 and CDR2 are LNHDA and SQIVND (reference sequence). The CDR3 runs to 15 residues. With 9 bases removed from V and 0 bases from J, the gap between germline ends came to 15 bases. CDR3 sequence: CASQGYGGSNQPQHF. The CDR3 DNA reads TGTGCCAGCCAAGGGTACGGGGGTAGCAATCAGCCCCAGCATTTT.

This clone was picked up one time. V usage is TRBV5-1 and J usage is TRBJ2-7, with D unclear. Between the trimmed V and J ends, which lost 1 base and 2 bases, there was a span of 13 bases. Germline-derived CDR1 and CDR2 are SGHRS and YFSETQ. The CDR3 has 15 amino acids. CDR3 sequence: CASSLMGLPTYEQYF. The CDR3 region has the DNA TGCGCCAGCAGCTTGATGGGTTTACCGACCTACGAGCAGTACTTC.

By frequency in the sample, this clone is large. This chain connects TRBV23-1 to TRBJ1-2, with unresolved D. TRBV23-1 is identified as an open reading frame with a role that is uncertain. V gave up 7 bases and J gave up 4 bases, with 7 bases separating them. The CDR3 sequence is 11 residues long. CDR3 loop: CASTHSYGYTF. The CDR3 DNA reads as TGCGCCAGCACCCACAGCTATGGCTACACCTTC.

The V call is TRBV18, the J call TRBJ2-5, with no clear D. Trimming took 2 bases from V and 1 from J, leaving 8 bases between them. This CDR3 region has 14 residues. Per germline, CDR1 KGHSH and CDR2 LQKENI. The CDR3 region is CASSPGSIQETQYF. The CDR3 DNA reads TGTGCCAGCTCACCAGGTTCCATCCAAGAGACCCAGTACTTC.